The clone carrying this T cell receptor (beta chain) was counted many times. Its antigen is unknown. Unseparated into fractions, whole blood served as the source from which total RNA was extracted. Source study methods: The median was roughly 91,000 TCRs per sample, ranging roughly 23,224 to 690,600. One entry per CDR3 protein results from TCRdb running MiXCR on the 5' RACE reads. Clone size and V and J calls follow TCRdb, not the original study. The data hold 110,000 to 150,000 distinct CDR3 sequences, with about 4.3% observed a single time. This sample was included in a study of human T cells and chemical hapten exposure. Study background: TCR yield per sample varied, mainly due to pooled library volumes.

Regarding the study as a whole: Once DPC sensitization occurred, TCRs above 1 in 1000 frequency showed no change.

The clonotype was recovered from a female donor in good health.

The CDR3 nucleotides are TGTGCCATCAGTGAGTCGATTTCCGAGCAGTACTTC. Translation gives CAISESISEQYF. This rearrangement joins TRBV10-3 to TRBJ2-7, with unresolved D. The CDR3 length is 12 residues. The V end was cut by 0 bases, the J end by 6 bases, with 6 bases between. The germline CDR1 and CDR2 sequences are ENHRY and SYGVKD.